The next 32 T cell receptor beta chains were all read from a single sample in a study of tumor-infiltrating lymphocytes in primary liver carcinoma. With approximately 470 ng total RNA as template and a constant-region primer, TCR beta cDNA was made. Three nested multiplex PCR rounds of slightly modified ARM-PCR generated TCR beta libraries. TRBV1-TRBV30 forward and Cbeta reverse primers drove the first two roughly 10-cycle rounds. TCRdb reanalysed the multiplex PCR reads using MiXCR and keeps one entry per CDR3 protein. The sample holds roughly 91,000 distinct CDR3 sequences; roughly 69% are singletons and the top ten take more than 8%. Scientists recovered RNA and DNA together from roughly 20-30 mg of unsorted bulk tissue. The specimen was liver tumor tissue from sampling region 5. Subset defined: tumor region T5, tumor centre. These receptors all stem from a woman aged 60-70 years with primary liver carcinoma and hepatitis B virus infection.

This clonotype was observed a few times. The rearrangement joins TRBV29-1 to TRBJ1-4, with 11 nucleotides matching TRBD1. Germline V gene lookup returns CDR1 SQVTM and CDR2 ANQGSEA. Losses at the gene ends were 4 bases for V and 5 bases for J; bases not matched to a gene: 0. This CDR3 is 13 amino acids long. Here the CDR3 reads CSVGTGGNEKLFF. The CDR3 DNA sequence: TGCAGCGTTGGGACAGGGGGCAATGAAAAACTGTTTTTT.

This clonotype was seen more than once but under ten times. This may come from a read error, since a much larger clone is one base off. The chain employs TRBV29-1 and TRBJ2-5; D is unresolved. This CDR3 is built from 10 residues. Germline V gene data show CDR1 as SQVTM and CDR2 as ANQGSEA. The CDR3 is CNVQTETQYF. CDR3 coding DNA: TGCAACGTCCAAACGGAGACCCAGTACTTC.

This clonotype was counted at least ten times. At one of its ends the junction is not consistent with the germline gene, which may arise from a read error. The chain carries TRBV29-1 and TRBJ1-1, with TRBD1 matching 7 bases. There are 13 residues in the CDR3. The germline gives CDR1 SQVTM, CDR2 ANQGSEA. The DNA for the CDR3 is TGCAGCGTGGAAGACAGGGTGGGCACTGAAGCTTTCTTT. Protein sequence: CSVEDRVGTEAFF. The whole variable domain, filled in from reference TRBV29-1 and TRBJ1-1, reads SAVISQKPSRDICQRGTSLTIQCQVDSQVTMMFWYRQQPGQSLTLIATANQGSEATYESGFVIDKFPISRPNLTFSTLTVSNMSPEDSSIYLCSVEDRVGTEAFFGQGTRLTVV.

In its sample, this clonotype was seen a few times. The rearrangement joins TRBV5-1 to TRBJ2-6; D is tentatively TRBD1 or TRBD2 (5 bases each). Germline CDR1 is SGHRS and CDR2 is YFSETQ. CDR3 length: 17 residues. V lost 3 bases and J lost 0, with 13 bases in between. The CDR3 nucleotides read TGCGCCAGCAGCTCCGGGACGGCCAGCTCTGGGGCCAACGTCCTGACTTTC. Translated: CASSSGTASSGANVLTF.

With respect to this clonotype: At one end the junction does not follow the germline gene, possibly because of a read error. The chain carries TRBV11-2 and TRBJ2-2; 8 bases match TRBD2. The CDR3 has 14 amino acids. Per germline, CDR1 SGHAT and CDR2 FQNNGV. CDR3: CASSPTGGTGELPF. The CDR3 DNA is TGTGCCAGCAGCCCGACGGGGGGGACCGGGGAGCTGCCTTTT.

This clonotype was counted ten times or more. The rearrangement joins TRBV6-1 to TRBJ1-5; maybe TRBD1 (5 bases). Trimming left V 1 base short and J 1 base short, with 14 bases between. Looked up from germline, CDR1 is MNHNS and CDR2 is SASEGT. The CDR3 sequence is 17 residues long. The CDR3 is CASSEDYWGNSNQPQHF. Here the CDR3 DNA reads TGTGCCAGCAGTGAAGATTATTGGGGCAACAGCAATCAGCCCCAGCATTTT.

Comment on this clonotype: A read error may be the cause here, since a much bigger clone is one base away. The V call is TRBV10-3, the J call TRBJ2-1; possibly TRBD1 or TRBD2 for D (6 bases each). The V gene lost 5 bases and the J gene lost 4 bases, with 9 bases spanning the gap. CDR3 length equals 13 residues. Germline assignment: CDR1 ENHRY and CDR2 SYGVKD. The CDR3 DNA reads TGTGCCATCAGTAAGGGGGGATACAATGAGCAGTTCTTC. The encoded protein is CAISKGGYNEQFF.

With respect to this clonotype: A much more abundant neighbour one base away suggests this may be a read error. The chain joins TRBV14 to TRBJ2-3, with 9 bases fitting TRBD2. J lost 4 bases, V lost 4 bases, and 12 bases had no gene match. The CDR3 spans 17 residues. CDR1 and CDR2 from the germline V gene are SGHDN and FVKESK. The DNA for the CDR3 is TGTGCCAGCAGCCCCGGAAGGTGGGCGGGAGGGTCAGATACGCAGTATTTT. Translation gives CASSPGRWAGGSDTQYF.

The rearrangement links TRBV2 to TRBJ2-1, with TRBD1 matching 7 bases. V was clipped by 7 bases and J by 6 bases; unmatched bases: 9. Germline CDR1 and CDR2: SNHLY and FYNNEI. This CDR3 region has 14 residues. The CDR3: CASTADRAPNEQFF. The CDR3 DNA reads TGTGCCAGCACCGCCGACAGGGCCCCCAATGAGCAGTTCTTC.

Concerning this clonotype: Possible read error: a much larger clone is one base away. V usage is TRBV12-3 or TRBV12-4 and J usage is TRBJ1-1; tentative D call: TRBD1 (5 bases). Trimming shortened V by 0 bases and J by 4 bases, and 12 bases separated the two germline ends. This CDR3 is 15 amino acids long. CDR3 sequence (DNA): TGTGCCAGCAGTTTAGCGCGCAGGGTGACCACTGAAGCTTTCTTT. It translates to CASSLARRVTTEAFF.

About this clonotype: As the CDR3 is not closed by the conserved phenylalanine or tryptophan, this likely results from a read error. The CDR3 DNA sequence: TGTGCCAGCAGGGGACAGGCGAACACTGAAGCTTTCCTT. Translating it yields CASRGQANTEAFL. J is TRBJ1-1 and V is TRBV5-6; TRBD1 aligns across 8 bases. The CDR3 covers 13 residues. The V segment lost 5 bases and the J segment 1 base; nucleotides outside the gene matches: 1. The germline CDR1 and CDR2 sequences are SGHDT and YYEEEE.

Details on this clonotype: Germline and junction disagree at one end, which may indicate a read error. The rearrangement uses TRBV28 and TRBJ1-1; perhaps TRBD1 as D (5 bases). Germline CDR1 and CDR2: MDHEN and SYDVKM. The CDR3 sequence is 15 residues long. CDR3 in DNA: TGTGCCAGCAGTTTACACCCAGCTCAGGGCACTGAAGCTTCCTTT. It is translated as CASSLHPAQGTEASF.

To note about this clonotype: One end of the junction varies from germline; a read error may be responsible. The chain links TRBV28 to TRBJ2-5; 14 nucleotides line up with TRBD2. Germline V gives CDR1 MDHEN, CDR2 SYDVKM. The CDR3 totals 16 residues. The CDR3 region is CVSSSGTSGSRETQYF. The CDR3 DNA sequence: TGTGTCAGCAGCTCTGGGACTAGCGGGAGTAGAGAGACCCAGTACTTC. Variable domain in full (rest from reference TRBV28 and TRBJ2-5): DVKVTQSSRYLVKRTGEKVFLECVQDMDHENMFWYRQDPGLGLRLIYFSYDVKMKEKGDIPEGYSVSREKKERFSLILESASTNQTSMYLCVSSSGTSGSRETQYFGPGTRLLVL.

This chain connects TRBV5-6 to TRBJ2-6; D possibly corresponds to TRBD1 (5 bases). Trimming cost V 2 bases and J 13 bases, with 19 bases left between them. Per the germline V gene, CDR1 is SGHDT and CDR2 is YYEEEE. The CDR3 length is 15 residues. The DNA for the CDR3 is TGTGCCAGCAGCTTTAGACAGTACCTCACGAATGTCCTGACTTTC. Translating it yields CASSFRQYLTNVLTF.

Worth noting for this clonotype: This sequence may be a read error, since a much larger clone differs from it by one base. This chain connects TRBV5-1 to TRBJ1-5; 10 nucleotides agree with TRBD1. The length of the CDR3 is 16 residues. Germline CDR1 is SGHRS and CDR2 is YFSETQ. Here the CDR3 reads CTSSPGQGLGGQPQHF. The CDR3 DNA is TGCACCAGCAGCCCGGGACAGGGGCTAGGTGGGCAGCCCCAGCATTTT.

Notes on this clonotype: At one end, the junction sequence differs from germline, possibly due to a read error. This chain links TRBV6-5 with TRBJ2-7, with 14 bases fitting TRBD2. CDR1 and CDR2 (germline): MNHEY, SVGAGI. The CDR3 extends over 16 amino acids. In DNA, the CDR3 is TGTGCCAGCAGTGACCGGGGACTAGCGGGAGCTGGCGAGCAATACTTC. This sequence encodes CASSDRGLAGAGEQYF.

As to this clonotype: No conserved phenylalanine or tryptophan ends this CDR3, so it is likely a read error. The chain couples TRBV4-2 to TRBJ2-5, with a tentative D call TRBD2 (6 bases). V shed 1 base and J shed 10 bases, with 19 bases lying between them. The germline gives CDR1 LGHNA, CDR2 YNFKEQ. This CDR3 spans 15 amino acids. Written as DNA, the CDR3 is TGTGCCAGCAGCCAAGGGGGACTCGGCTCCTACGACCAGTACCTC. It is translated as CASSQGGLGSYDQYL.

This clonotype was counted ten times or more. V is TRBV6-5 and J is TRBJ1-2; TRBD1 might be the D (5 bases). Germline V gene sequence: CDR1 MNHEY, CDR2 SVGAGI. Trimming removed 2 bases at V and 7 bases at J, with 11 bases between. CDR3 length equals 13 residues. The CDR3 region has the DNA TGTGCCAGCAGTTACACCGGGACGGGTGGCTACACCTTC. This encodes CASSYTGTGGYTF.

Concerning this clonotype: Sequence at one end of the junction differs from germline and may be a read error. The chain employs TRBV11-2 and TRBJ2-3; unclear D gene. Germline V CDR1 and CDR2: SGHAT, FQNNGV. The CDR3 extends over 13 amino acids. The CDR3 DNA follows: TGTGCCAGCAGCTTAGAACGAGGAGATACGCATTATTTC. It encodes CASSLERGDTHYF. Full variable domain (outside the CDR3, taken from reference TRBV11-2 and TRBJ2-3): EAGVAQSPRYKIIEKRQSVAFWCNPISGHATLYWYQQILGQGPKLLIQFQNNGVVDDSQLPKDRFSAERLKGVDSTLKIQPAKLEDSAVYLCASSLERGDTHYFGPGTRLTVL.

Points on this clonotype: A read error may account for a junction end that differs from germline. The CDR3 DNA is TGTGCCGGCAGCTTAACGGTCGGGACAGGAGCCTCTGGGGCCAACGTCCTGACTTTC. Its translation is CAGSLTVGTGASGANVLTF. The chain has TRBV7-3 and TRBJ2-6, with 8 nucleotides matching TRBD1. This CDR3 comprises 19 residues. In germline, CDR1 is SGHTA, CDR2 FQGTGA. The whole variable domain, filled in from reference TRBV7-3 and TRBJ2-6, reads GAGVSQTPSNKVTEKGKYVELRCDPISGHTALYWYRQSLGQGPEFLIYFQGTGAADDSGLPNDRFFAVRPEGSVSTLKIQRTERGDSAVYLCAGSLTVGTGASGANVLTFGAGSRLTVL.

The chain couples TRBV29-1 to TRBJ2-5; D is perhaps TRBD1 (6 bases). The V end lost 8 bases, the J end lost 3 bases, and 19 bases lay between the germline ends. The CDR3 sequence is 14 residues long. Germline V gives CDR1 SQVTM, CDR2 ANQGSEA. CDR3 DNA sequence: TGCAGCATCCCCGAATCAGGGGCAGAAGAGACCCAGTACTTC. Its protein product is CSIPESGAEETQYF.

Concerning this clonotype itself: A read error is possible here, since a much larger clone lies one base away. V and J are TRBV12-3 or TRBV12-4 and TRBJ2-7; TRBD2 aligns across 7 bases. The CDR3 totals 13 residues. Trimming took 4 bases from V and 9 from J; bases not matched to a gene: 9. The DNA for the CDR3 is TGTGCCAGCAGTTCTTACCACCCGGGGGGGCAGTACTTC. Translating it yields CASSSYHPGGQYF.

The V call is TRBV2, the J call TRBJ2-1; D is perhaps TRBD1 or TRBD2 (5 bases each). This CDR3 region has 14 residues. V was shortened by 5 bases and J by 1 base, with 9 bases between the two germline ends. Germline V CDR1 and CDR2: SNHLY, FYNNEI. Here the CDR3 reads CASSRGGSYNEQFF. DNA of the CDR3: TGTGCCAGCAGTCGGGGCGGATCCTACAATGAGCAGTTCTTC.

As concerns this clonotype: The CDR3 carries no conserved terminal phenylalanine or tryptophan, so it likely arises from a read error. The DNA is omitted, as the CDR3 cannot be located on it reliably, and the CDR3 follows TCRdb's listing. The chain has TRBV11-1 and TRBJ2-7; TRBD1, the D gene given by the table, was not confirmed from the DNA. Germline CDR1 SGHAT, CDR2 FQDESV (reference sequence). Including both end residues, the CDR3 is 15 amino acids long. The chain's CDR3 is CVSNWGGTRTYEQHL.

Notes on this clonotype: A read error is likely, as this CDR3 ends without the conserved phenylalanine or tryptophan. The chain employs TRBV12-3 or TRBV12-4 and TRBJ2-7, with D possibly being TRBD1 (7 bases). This CDR3 is built from 13 residues. V was shortened by 7 bases and J by 5 bases, with 15 bases between the two germline ends. CDR3 nucleotide sequence: TGTGCCAGCACAGCCAGGGGGGCCCACGAGCAGTACTCC. Encoded protein: CASTARGAHEQYS.

The J gene is TRBJ2-7, the V gene TRBV28; D is ambiguous. CDR3 length: 12 amino acids. Germline CDR1 and CDR2: MDHEN and SYDVKM. Trimming took 10 bases from V and 2 from J, leaving 12 bases between them. The CDR3 DNA follows: TGTGCCACATTGGCCAGCCCCTACGAGCAGTACTTC. Amino acid sequence: CATLASPYEQYF.

The CDR3 protein is CSAMTSGTGNPYEQYF. CDR3 bases: TGCAGCGCCATGACATCTGGGACCGGCAATCCCTACGAGCAGTACTTC. This chain links TRBV29-1 with TRBJ2-7, with D perhaps being TRBD1 or TRBD2 (5 bases each). The CDR3 has 16 residues. The V end was cut by 7 bases, the J end by 2 bases, with 24 bases between. Germline CDR1 is SQVTM and CDR2 is ANQGSEA.

This clonotype was found many times. The V and J genes are TRBV6-5 and TRBJ2-1, with 7 positions matching TRBD2. The trim removed 8 bases at V and 0 bases at J, leaving 4 bases unmatched. This CDR3 contains 14 residues. Germline CDR1 is MNHEY and CDR2 is SVGAGI. CDR3 DNA: TGTGCCAGCCAAGAGCGGGACTCCTACAATGAGCAGTTCTTC. Encoded protein: CASQERDSYNEQFF.

A note on this clonotype: The junction departs from the called germline gene at one end, perhaps through a read error. V and J are TRBV4-2 and TRBJ2-1, with D tentatively TRBD2 (6 bases). CDR1 LGHNA and CDR2 YNFKEQ come from the germline V gene. This CDR3 spans 15 amino acids. CDR3: CACSRGRGTYNEQFF. DNA for the CDR3: TGTGCCTGCAGCCGGGGGAGAGGCACCTACAATGAGCAGTTCTTC.

As concerns this clonotype: Compared with germline, one end of the junction differs, possibly owing to a read error. The chain employs TRBV5-5 and TRBJ1-5; TRBD1 is a possible D gene (5 bases). Per germline, CDR1 SGHKS and CDR2 YYEKEE (reference sequence). The CDR3 totals 15 residues. Here the CDR3 reads CASSPGRGFNQPQHF. The CDR3 region has the DNA TGTGCCAGCAGCCCGGGACGGGGGTTCAATCAACCCCAGCATTTT. The whole variable domain, filled in from reference TRBV5-5 and TRBJ1-5, reads DAGVTQSPTHLIKTRGQQVTLRCSPISGHKSVSWYQQVLGQGPQFIFQYYEKEERGRGNFPDRFSARQFPNYSSELNVNALLLGDSALYLCASSPGRGFNQPQHFGDGTRLSIL.

This clonotype qualifies as medium-sized. V usage is TRBV11-2 and J usage is TRBJ2-1; unclear D gene. V lost 0 bases and J 5 bases, leaving 11 bases between the germline ends. Germline V CDR1 and CDR2: SGHAT, FQNNGV. The CDR3 is 15 amino acids. CDR3 residues: CASSLESAFNNEQFF. The CDR3 DNA is TGTGCCAGCAGCTTAGAGTCAGCGTTCAACAATGAGCAGTTCTTC.

This sequence joins TRBV6-5 and TRBJ1-1; D is unclear. The CDR3 length is 14 residues. Germline V gene lookup returns CDR1 MNHEY and CDR2 SVGAGI. Trimming stripped 9 bases from V and 1 base from J, with 15 bases between. The CDR3 DNA reads TGTGCCAGTAGCAAGAGGATTGGGAACACTGAAGCTTTCTTT. It encodes CASSKRIGNTEAFF.